The next 27 T cell receptor beta chains were all read from a single sample in a study of neurological immune-mediated disorders. From the 5' RACE reads, TCRdb called clonotypes with MiXCR, one entry per CDR3 protein. The table records fewer than 85,000 distinct CDR3 sequences, 17% of them present only once. Sequences were obtained from PBMCs. The origin of the receptors is a woman in her thirties or forties in good health.

This clonotype has ten or more counts. The chain uses TRBV7-2 and TRBJ2-2; D perhaps matches TRBD2 (5 bases). Germline V gene sequence: CDR1 SGHTA, CDR2 FQGNSA. The V and J ends lost 2 bases and 7 bases respectively, with 14 bases between them. This CDR3 is built from 15 residues. The CDR3 DNA is TGTGCCAGCAGCTTACTTGAGACGAGGGTCGGGGAGCTGTTTTTT. It codes for CASSLLETRVGELFF.

On this clonotype itself: One base away lies a much larger clone, so this may be a sequencing read error. V and J are TRBV7-2 and TRBJ2-5; D may be TRBD1 or TRBD2 (6 bases each). With 4 bases removed from V and 5 bases from J, the gap between germline ends came to 17 bases. CDR1 is SGHTA and CDR2 is FQGNSA in the germline V gene. The CDR3 has 15 residues. CDR3 region: CASSSYKGGGETQYF. In DNA, the CDR3 is TGTGCCAGCAGCTCTTATAAGGGGGGCGGGGAGACCCAGTACTTC.

This clonotype came up many times. This chain connects TRBV7-2 to TRBJ2-1; the D is unclear. Trimming took 4 bases from V and 6 from J, leaving 19 bases between them. The CDR3 is made up of 16 amino acids. Germline V gene sequence: CDR1 SGHTA, CDR2 FQGNSA. This CDR3 reads CASSSHLVVTANEQFF. The CDR3 DNA reads TGTGCCAGCAGCTCCCATCTTGTAGTGACGGCCAATGAGCAGTTCTTC.

This clonotype was picked up many times. CDR3 in amino acids: CASSPGTSGATDTQYF. Written as DNA, the CDR3 is TGTGCCAGCAGTCCAGGGACTAGCGGGGCCACAGATACGCAGTATTTT. The chain carries TRBV12-3 or TRBV12-4 and TRBJ2-3; 13 nucleotides line up with TRBD2. With V trimmed by 5 bases and J by 2 bases, 4 bases remained unmatched. The CDR3 length is 16 residues.

The rearrangement joins TRBV20-1 to TRBJ1-3; 7 bases are a match to TRBD1. Germline V gene data show CDR1 as DFQATT and CDR2 as SNEGSKA (reference sequence). J lost 0 bases, V lost 5 bases, and 4 bases had no gene match. The CDR3 is 14 residues long. The DNA of the CDR3 is TGCAGTGCTTTACAGGGGCGCTCTGGAAACACCATATATTTT. Its protein is CSALQGRSGNTIYF.

This clonotype was seen repeatedly, ten times or more. V gene TRBV12-3 or TRBV12-4 combines with J gene TRBJ1-1; tentatively, D is TRBD1 (5 bases). This CDR3 comprises 14 residues. Trimming shortened V by 9 bases and J by 8 bases, and 22 bases separated the two germline ends. CDR3 nucleotide sequence: TGTGCCAGTCTTTTCGACAGTTTTTTCGGGGAAGCTTTCTTT. This translates into CASLFDSFFGEAFF.

This clonotype was recorded many times. This chain uses TRBV5-1 with TRBJ2-5, with D possibly matching TRBD1 (5 bases). Germline CDR1 SGHRS, CDR2 YFSETQ. There are 15 residues in the CDR3. The V end lost 4 bases, the J end lost 2 bases, and 15 bases lay between the germline ends. CDR3 region: CASSIRQFPQETQYF. The CDR3 nucleotides read TGCGCCAGCAGCATAAGACAGTTCCCACAAGAGACCCAGTACTTC.

This clonotype was seen at least ten times. The J gene is TRBJ1-1, the V gene TRBV15; D may be TRBD1 (6 bases). Trimming cost V 0 bases and J 4 bases, with 9 bases left between them. Per germline, CDR1 LNHNV and CDR2 YYDKDF (reference sequence). This CDR3 is built from 14 residues. CDR3 sequence (DNA): TGTGCCACCAGCAGAGATCGAGGGGGCACTGAAGCTTTCTTT. This codes for CATSRDRGGTEAFF.

This clonotype was seen many times. The chain joins TRBV7-3 to TRBJ2-3; perhaps TRBD2 as D (7 bases). Germline assignment: CDR1 SGHTA and CDR2 FQGTGA. V was pared by 1 base and J by 3 bases, with 14 bases between. This CDR3 spans 16 amino acids. The CDR3 loop is CASSLMGGRATDTQYF. The CDR3 bases are TGTGCCAGCAGCTTAATGGGGGGGCGCGCGACAGATACGCAGTATTTT.

This clonotype was seen at least ten times. The chain recombines TRBV20-1 with TRBJ1-6; possible D gene TRBD1, 5 bases. From germline, CDR1 is DFQATT and CDR2 SNEGSKA (reference sequence). This CDR3 is 12 amino acids long. Deletions cut 6 bases from V and 12 bases from J, with 15 bases between. CDR3 sequence: CSAQTVDRPLHF. DNA for the CDR3: TGCAGTGCCCAAACGGTAGACAGACCCCTCCACTTT.

This clonotype came up many times. V is TRBV6-1 and J is TRBJ1-5, with 7 bases aligning to TRBD1. Per germline, CDR1 MNHNS and CDR2 SASEGT. With 9 bases clipped from V and 1 base from J, the junction kept 6 bases outside the gene matches. The CDR3 totals 14 residues. The CDR3 region is CASGPGQSNQPQHF. The CDR3 nucleotides read TGTGCCAGTGGCCCGGGACAGAGCAATCAGCCCCAGCATTTT.

At least ten counts were recorded for this clonotype. The CDR3 sequence is CASSQGRLAGATQYF. In DNA form, the CDR3 reads TGCGCCAGCAGCCAAGGCAGACTAGCTGGGGCTACGCAGTATTTT. The rearrangement joins TRBV4-3 to TRBJ2-3; 7 nucleotides agree with TRBD2. In germline, CDR1 is LGHNA, CDR2 YSLEER. The CDR3 runs to 15 residues. Germline trimming cut 1 base from V and 8 bases from J; bases unmatched to any gene: 9.

This clonotype was observed many times. The rearrangement links TRBV5-6 to TRBJ2-4; 10 bases are shared with TRBD2. This CDR3 has 17 amino acids. V shed 1 base, J shed 7 bases, and the junction held 11 bases outside the gene matches. CDR1 and CDR2 from the germline V gene are SGHDT and YYEEEE. DNA of the CDR3: TGTGCCAGCAGCTTGTCGTTAATAGCGGGGGGTGGGAACATTCAGTACTTC. It codes for CASSLSLIAGGGNIQYF.

The gene calls are TRBV12-3 or TRBV12-4 and TRBJ1-5; D possibly uses TRBD1 or TRBD2 (6 bases each). TRBJ2-3 matches the DNA end more closely, so the J call is doubtful. The CDR3 is 15 residues long. CDR3 amino acids: CANKPLGGGNQPQYF. The CDR3, as DNA: TGTGCCAACAAACCCCTAGGGGGAGGCAATCAGCCCCAGTATTTT.

There are many counts of this clonotype. The J gene is TRBJ2-5, the V gene TRBV28; TRBD1 is a possible D gene (6 bases). The CDR3 is made up of 16 amino acids. Germline loops: CDR1 MDHEN, CDR2 SYDVKM. The CDR3: CASGEAGASTLETQYF. CDR3 DNA sequence: TGTGCTTCTGGTGAGGCAGGGGCCTCTACCTTGGAGACCCAGTACTTC.

This clonotype was detected many times. This chain joins TRBV20-1 and TRBJ2-1; 7 bases are shared with TRBD2. The germline CDR1 and CDR2 sequences are DFQATT and SNEGSKA (reference sequence). The CDR3 is 15 residues long. J lost 1 base, V lost 1 base, and 4 bases had no gene match. The CDR3 protein is CSARGLAVSYNEQFF. The CDR3 DNA is TGCAGTGCTAGAGGCCTAGCGGTGTCCTACAATGAGCAGTTCTTC.

This clonotype has more than one count but fewer than ten. This chain links TRBV3-1 with TRBJ2-7; D might be TRBD1 (5 bases). Germline V lookup: CDR1 LGHDT, CDR2 YNNKEL (reference sequence). The length of the CDR3 is 14 residues. V was clipped by 6 bases and J by 0 bases, with 12 bases between them. The CDR3 reads CASRMDKVSYEQYF. Written as DNA, the CDR3 is TGTGCCAGCAGGATGGACAAGGTCTCCTACGAGCAGTACTTC.

This clonotype was found many times. The chain recombines TRBV5-1 with TRBJ2-5; unclear D gene. The CDR3 runs to 15 residues. Germline V gene sequence: CDR1 SGHRS, CDR2 YFSETQ. V gave up 0 bases and J gave up 1 base, with 10 bases separating them. This CDR3 is CASSLVSSLQETQYF. In DNA, the CDR3 is TGCGCCAGCAGCTTGGTGTCTTCTCTCCAAGAGACCCAGTACTTC.

The V call is TRBV28, the J call TRBJ2-3; 8 positions match TRBD1. This CDR3 region has 16 residues. With 4 bases clipped from V and 5 bases from J, the junction kept 11 bases outside the gene matches. CDR1 and CDR2 from the germline V gene are MDHEN and SYDVKM. The CDR3 here is CASSSLRGQVKDTQYF. In DNA form, the CDR3 reads TGTGCCAGCAGTTCCCTCAGGGGACAGGTGAAAGATACGCAGTATTTT.

This clonotype has a count of ten or more. The chain recombines TRBV4-3 with TRBJ2-2, with a weak D call TRBD2 (6 bases). The CDR3 runs 16 residues. The V gene lost 3 bases and the J gene lost 0 bases, with 11 bases spanning the gap. Germline CDR1 LGHNA, CDR2 YSLEER. This chain's CDR3 is CASSHSSVTNTGELFF. In DNA, the CDR3 is TGCGCCAGCAGCCATTCTAGCGTAACGAACACCGGGGAGCTGTTTTTT.

At least ten counts were recorded for this clonotype. The gene calls are TRBV21-1 and TRBJ2-5; TRBD1, the D gene given by the table, was not confirmed from the DNA. TRBV21-1 is termed a pseudogene. The CDR3 sequence is 18 residues long. CDR3 sequence (DNA): TGTGCCAGCACCCCCCAGCGATCCTCCGGGACAGCTCAAGAGACCCAGTACTTC. Protein product: CASTPQRSSGTAQETQYF.

This clonotype was seen many times. The genes are TRBV5-1 and TRBJ1-3; a weak D match, TRBD1 (5 bases). Germline CDR1 is SGHRS and CDR2 is YFSETQ. Trimming left V 0 bases short and J 7 bases short, with 8 bases between. The CDR3 runs to 13 residues. The CDR3 sequence: CASSLGTMNTIYF. The CDR3 DNA sequence: TGCGCCAGCAGCTTGGGGACAATGAACACCATATATTTT.

This clonotype was counted at least ten times. This chain joins TRBV5-1 and TRBJ2-3; D remains ambiguous. Germline V gives CDR1 SGHRS, CDR2 YFSETQ. CDR3 length: 13 residues. V lost 0 bases to trimming and J lost 6 bases, with 8 bases between them. The CDR3 coding sequence is TGCGCCAGCAGCTTGGCTCCAGACGATACGCAGTATTTT. Amino acid sequence: CASSLAPDDTQYF.

There are many counts of this clonotype. V is TRBV5-6 and J is TRBJ2-7; D is possibly TRBD1 (6 bases). V lost 4 bases and J 0 bases, leaving 14 bases between the germline ends. This CDR3 is built from 15 residues. From germline, CDR1 is SGHDT and CDR2 YYEEEE. For the CDR3, the DNA is TGTGCCAGCAGCAAAAACGTGGGGGCCTCCTACGAGCAGTACTTC. This sequence encodes CASSKNVGASYEQYF.

This clonotype has a count of ten or more. The rearrangement links TRBV4-3 to TRBJ2-1, with TRBD2 matching 11 bases. With V trimmed by 0 bases and J by 4 bases, 2 bases remained unmatched. From germline, CDR1 is LGHNA and CDR2 YSLEER. There are 16 residues in the CDR3. The CDR3 DNA reads TGCGCCAGCAGCCAAGATATAGCGGGGGGGTACAATGAGCAGTTCTTC. This translates into CASSQDIAGGYNEQFF.

This clonotype was found many times. The V gene is TRBV7-2, the J gene TRBJ2-7; 8 bases are shared with TRBD1. CDR1 and CDR2 (germline): SGHTA, FQGNSA. The V gene end was trimmed by 5 bases and the J gene end by 6 bases; junction bases not matched to a gene: 6. The CDR3 runs to 13 residues. CDR3 DNA: TGTGCCAGCAGCCCAGGGACAGGATCCGAGCAGTACGTC. Residues: CASSPGTGSEQYV.

This clonotype was seen many times. The chain has TRBV20-1 and TRBJ2-5; 7 positions match TRBD2. V was clipped by 2 bases and J by 0 bases; unmatched bases: 12. In germline, CDR1 is DFQATT, CDR2 SNEGSKA (reference sequence). The CDR3 runs 17 residues. This chain's CDR3 is CSARTGLAEANQETQYF. DNA of the CDR3: TGCAGTGCTAGAACCGGGCTAGCGGAAGCAAACCAAGAGACCCAGTACTTC.